This TCR beta chain was observed in a study of a mutant IDH1 vaccine in newly diagnosed glioma. Specified time point: baseline, week 1 (first vaccination visit). The treatment is: pre-vaccination baseline after standard-of-care therapy. The V end was cut by 1 base, the J end by 2 bases, with 4 bases between. Germline lookup yields CDR1 SGHNT and CDR2 YYREEE (reference sequence). The CDR3 runs to 13 residues. The assay was immunoSEQ multiplex PCR, and TCRdb's table has in-frame clones only and misses some. The sample includes 20,000 to 25,000 clones, 93% seen only once; the top ten take about 1.2%. The source of this sequence is a man aged 40-49 years with glioma. This chain links TRBV5-4 with TRBJ1-3; no clear D gene. Sequencing was performed on PBMCs, taken from a glioma patient treated with radiotherapy, temozolomide or both. The CDR3: CASSLYTGNTIYF. The DNA of the CDR3 is TGTGCCAGCAGCTTGTACACTGGAAACACCATATATTTT.